The 31 T cell receptor beta chains below all came from one sample that was sequenced in a study of T cells in Graves' hyperthyroidism and ophthalmopathy (dated by TCRdb to the late 2010s). Library preparation employed multiplex PCR. TCRdb lists the instrument as Illumina HiSeq 2000. The TCR beta CDR3 regions were amplified from the RNA transcripts. For the first round of RT-PCR on the TCR CDR3, the HTBI primer set was used together with the Qiagen OneStep RT-PCR kit. TCRdb passed the public sequencing reads through fastp at Q25 and MiXCR, retaining productive beta sequences. Rows matching on CDR3 protein sequence are summarized as one entry with the most common DNA and genes. Here the sample has 550,000 to 800,000 distinct CDR3 sequences; 15% to 20% occur a single time. The ten most abundant clones make up 15% to 17% of the sample. Sequences were obtained from blood. Receptors were obtained from a man in his fifties or sixties with Graves' hyperthyroidism.

A few counts support this clonotype. The chain employs TRBV9 and TRBJ2-2; no clear D gene. CDR3 length equals 15 residues. Looked up from germline, CDR1 is SGDLS and CDR2 is YYNGEE. Trimming stripped 4 bases from V and 0 bases from J, with 10 bases between. Written as DNA, the CDR3 is TGTGCCAGCAGCCTGGGGAATTCGAACACCGGGGAGCTGTTTTTT. It translates to CASSLGNSNTGELFF.

This clonotype showed up many times. The chain employs TRBV24-1 and TRBJ2-1; 13 bases are a match to TRBD2. In germline, CDR1 is KGHDR, CDR2 SFDVKD. Losses at the gene ends were 4 bases for V and 1 base for J; bases not matched to a gene: 6. There are 18 residues in the CDR3. The DNA of the CDR3 is TGTGCCACCAGTGACCCGGGACTAGCGGGACCTTCCTACAATGAGCAGTTCTTC. It yields the protein CATSDPGLAGPSYNEQFF.

The table lists this clonotype with a few counts. The J gene is TRBJ2-7, the V gene TRBV5-1; D uncertain. Germline values: CDR1 SGHRS, CDR2 YFSETQ. This CDR3 is built from 14 residues. Trimming took off 2 bases at V and 3 bases at J, with 12 bases between the two ends. The CDR3 reads CASSFSVISYEQYF. Written as DNA, the CDR3 is TGCGCCAGCAGCTTTTCGGTTATTAGCTACGAGCAGTACTTC. Drawing the rest from reference TRBV5-1 and TRBJ2-7, the complete variable domain is KAGVTQTPRYLIKTRGQQVTLSCSPISGHRSVSWYQQTPGQGLQFLFEYFSETQRNKGNFPGRFSGRQFSNSRSEMNVSTLELGDSALYLCASSFSVISYEQYFGPGTRLTVT.

This sequence joins TRBV10-3 and TRBJ1-5; D is possibly TRBD1 (5 bases). Germline-derived CDR1 and CDR2 are ENHRY and SYGVKD. The V gene lost 0 bases and the J gene lost 3 bases, with 9 bases spanning the gap. The CDR3 is 15 amino acids. The CDR3 here is CAISESLTVNQPQHF. The CDR3 region has the DNA TGTGCCATCAGTGAGTCGTTGACAGTCAATCAGCCCCAGCATTTT.

This clonotype occurred many times. The genes are TRBV29-1 and TRBJ2-7; D is unclear. The CDR3 contains 12 residues. Trimming removed 5 bases at V and 3 bases at J, with 11 bases between. From germline, CDR1 is SQVTM and CDR2 ANQGSEA. CDR3 coding DNA: TGCAGCGTTCGAAGCCAGTTCTACGAGCAGTACTTC. This translates into CSVRSQFYEQYF.

The chain carries TRBV20-1 and TRBJ2-7; 8 nucleotides match TRBD2. The germline CDR1 and CDR2 sequences are DFQATT and SNEGSKA (reference sequence). There are 17 residues in the CDR3. Losses at the gene ends were 6 bases for V and 5 bases for J; bases not matched to a gene: 21. CDR3: CSAPGQQWAGGSHEQYF. CDR3 bases: TGCAGTGCGCCGGGGCAGCAATGGGCGGGAGGATCCCACGAGCAGTACTTC.

V gene TRBV11-2 combines with J gene TRBJ2-7; 7 nucleotides align to TRBD1. The J segment lost 2 bases and the V segment lost 1 base, leaving 5 bases of the junction unmatched. The CDR3 covers 15 residues. Germline V gene data show CDR1 as SGHAT and CDR2 as FQNNGV. In DNA, the CDR3 is TGTGCCAGCAGCTTAGTAGTGGGACAGACCTACGAGCAGTACTTC. It codes for CASSLVVGQTYEQYF.

This clonotype was observed many times. The chain carries TRBV18 and TRBJ1-1; D is ambiguous. CDR1 is KGHSH, CDR2 LQKENI, per germline. The CDR3 has 13 amino acids. The germline V and J ends were trimmed by 10 bases and 1 base, with 13 bases remaining between them. CDR3 sequence: CATKSGRNTEAFF. CDR3 sequence (DNA): TGTGCCACTAAGTCTGGGAGGAACACTGAAGCTTTCTTT. Drawing the rest from reference TRBV18 and TRBJ1-1, the complete variable domain is NAGVMQNPRHLVRRRGQEARLRCSPMKGHSHVYWYRQLPEEGLKFMVYLQKENIIDESGMPKERFSAEFPKEGPSILRIQQVVRGDSAAYFCATKSGRNTEAFFGQGTRLTVV.

This clonotype was found many times. This chain links TRBV24-1 with TRBJ2-2; D not certain. The germline V gene has CDR1 KGHDR and CDR2 SFDVKD. The CDR3 extends over 18 amino acids. V lost 4 bases and J lost 2, with 19 bases in between. The DNA for the CDR3 is TGTGCCACCAGTGAAATCCGAGGCCCGACTCTTAACACCGGGGAGCTGTTTTTT. Protein product: CATSEIRGPTLNTGELFF.

Comment on this clonotype: Possible read error: a much larger clone is one base away. This chain joins TRBV9 and TRBJ1-1; 7 bases agree with TRBD1. The junction had 8 bases not matched to a gene; V was cut back by 4 bases and J by 5 bases. CDR3 length: 14 residues. The V gene's germline CDR1 is SGDLS and CDR2 YYNGEE. The CDR3 coding sequence is TGTGCCAGCAGCTCCCGGGGCAGGGGGACTGAAGCTTTCTTT. Its translation: CASSSRGRGTEAFF. Complete variable domain (other parts from reference TRBV9 and TRBJ1-1): DSGVTQTPKHLITATGQRVTLRCSPRSGDLSVYWYQQSLDQGLQFLIQYYNGEERAKGNILERFSAQQFPDLHSELNLSSLELGDSALYFCASSSRGRGTEAFFGQGTRLTVV.

Remarks on this clonotype: At one end, the junction sequence differs from germline, possibly due to a read error. The chain combines TRBV20-1 with TRBJ1-5, with 8 nucleotides matching TRBD1. Germline loops: CDR1 DFQATT, CDR2 SNEGSKA (reference sequence). CDR3 size: 14 residues. Written as DNA, the CDR3 is TGCAGTGCACTCGGACAGGGAGATAGTCAGCCCCAGAATTTT. This translates into CSALGQGDSQPQNF.

This clonotype appeared many times. The chain couples TRBV12-3 or TRBV12-4 to TRBJ1-1; 8 nucleotides agree with TRBD1. V lost 4 bases, J lost 1 base, and 8 bases stayed unmatched. This CDR3 comprises 16 residues. CDR3 coding DNA: TGTGCCAGCAGTTCCCGGGCAGGGGGCAAGAACACTGAAGCTTTCTTT. Protein sequence: CASSSRAGGKNTEAFF.

V and J are TRBV13 and TRBJ2-3; 11 bases map to TRBD2. The CDR3 spans 16 residues. The J segment lost 4 bases and the V segment lost 5 bases, leaving 8 bases of the junction unmatched. Germline CDR1 is PRHDT and CDR2 is FYEKMQ (reference sequence). This CDR3 is CASSRPTSGSSDTQYF. The CDR3 DNA reads as TGTGCCAGCAGCCGTCCAACTAGCGGGAGTTCAGATACGCAGTATTTT.

This clonotype was picked up many times. The CDR3 is CASSPRRYRGDYGYTF. CDR3 DNA: TGTGCCAGCAGCCCAAGGCGATACAGAGGGGACTATGGCTACACCTTC. The gene calls are TRBV7-2 and TRBJ1-2; a weak D match, TRBD1 (5 bases). Trimming stripped 5 bases from V and 3 bases from J, with 19 bases between. This CDR3 has 16 amino acids. Germline CDR1 reads SGHTA; CDR2 reads FQGNSA.

The table lists this clonotype with many counts. The chain uses TRBV2 and TRBJ2-5; 9 nucleotides align to TRBD1. V shed 6 bases and J 5 bases; nucleotides not matched to a gene: 10. Per the germline V gene, CDR1 is SNHLY and CDR2 is FYNNEI. There are 15 residues in the CDR3. The CDR3 DNA reads TGTGCCAGCAGGGAACAGGGGGCCGTCCGGGAGACCCAGTACTTC. This gives the protein CASREQGAVRETQYF. The full variable domain, with the rest looked up from reference TRBV2 and TRBJ2-5, is EPEVTQTPSHQVTQMGQEVILRCVPISNHLYFYWYRQILGQKVEFLVSFYNNEISEKSEIFDDQFSVERPDGSNFTLKIRSTKLEDSAMYFCASREQGAVRETQYFGPGTRLLVL.

This clonotype was observed at least ten times. The chain uses TRBV2 and TRBJ1-4, with unresolved D. CDR1 is SNHLY, CDR2 FYNNEI, per germline. Between the trimmed V and J ends, which lost 2 bases and 8 bases, there was a span of 12 bases. The CDR3 contains 14 residues. The CDR3 coding sequence is TGTGCCAGCAGTGAAACCCCGGGGAGGGAAAAACTGTTTTTT. It specifies CASSETPGREKLFF.

This clonotype was counted ten times or more. The chain joins TRBV11-2 to TRBJ2-1; 13 bases line up with TRBD2. The junction had 5 bases not matched to a gene; V was cut back by 5 bases and J by 7 bases. CDR1 is SGHAT and CDR2 is FQNNGV in the germline V gene. This CDR3 region has 15 residues. CDR3 loop: CASSPTSGRLNEQFF. The DNA of the CDR3 is TGTGCCAGCAGCCCGACTAGCGGGAGGCTTAATGAGCAGTTCTTC.

The J gene is TRBJ1-5, the V gene TRBV20-1, with D possibly TRBD1 on 5 matching bases. CDR1 is DFQATT, CDR2 SNEGSKA, per germline (reference sequence). Deletions cut 0 bases from V and 5 bases from J, with 14 bases between. This CDR3 comprises 15 residues. CDR3 bases: TGCAGTGCTAGAGATCCGAGACAGCGAGATCAGCCCCAGCATTTT. Its protein product is CSARDPRQRDQPQHF.

This clonotype was counted only a few times. The chain has TRBV19 and TRBJ2-1, with D uncertain. The CDR3 totals 13 residues. Germline V lookup: CDR1 LNHDA, CDR2 SQIVND (reference sequence). Trimming shortened V by 4 bases and J by 3 bases, and 7 bases separated the two germline ends. CDR3 sequence (DNA): TGTGCCAGTAGTACTAGTTACTACAATGAGCAGTTCTTC. This gives the protein CASSTSYYNEQFF.

This clonotype was seen many times. This chain links TRBV7-3 with TRBJ2-4; TRBD1 matches 7 bases. Germline values: CDR1 SGHTA, CDR2 FQGTGA. With 2 bases clipped from V and 8 bases from J, the junction kept 3 bases outside the gene matches. The CDR3 totals 13 residues. The CDR3 DNA sequence: TGTGCCAGCAGCTTAGGTACAGGGGACATTCAGTACTTC. Residues: CASSLGTGDIQYF.

This clonotype was picked up many times. The chain links TRBV7-9 to TRBJ2-3; 9 bases line up with TRBD1. Germline lookup yields CDR1 SEHNR and CDR2 FQNEAQ (reference sequence). The CDR3 extends over 17 amino acids. Trimming at V came to 3 bases and at J to 3 bases, leaving 10 bases not matched to a gene. In DNA, the CDR3 is TGTGCCAGCAGCTTTGGTAACAGGGGGCCGTTTACAGATACGCAGTATTTT. Translation: CASSFGNRGPFTDTQYF.

This clonotype was seen only a few times. The chain links TRBV19 to TRBJ1-2, with no clear D. Per the germline V gene, CDR1 is LNHDA and CDR2 is SQIVND (reference sequence). Deletions cut 5 bases from V and 4 bases from J, with 14 bases between. CDR3 length: 14 residues. CDR3: CASSPSPAVYGYTF. DNA of the CDR3: TGTGCCAGTAGTCCCTCTCCCGCTGTCTATGGCTACACCTTC.

V gene TRBV6-1 combines with J gene TRBJ2-7; 10 bases map to TRBD2. CDR3 length: 16 amino acids. With 2 bases clipped from V and 3 bases from J, the junction kept 7 bases outside the gene matches. Germline CDR1 reads MNHNS; CDR2 reads SASEGT. Here the CDR3 reads CASSETPGTSDYEQYF. CDR3 sequence (DNA): TGTGCCAGCAGTGAAACTCCCGGGACTAGCGACTACGAGCAGTACTTC.

This clonotype was observed at least ten times. V and J are TRBV12-3 or TRBV12-4 and TRBJ2-5, with 12 positions matching TRBD2. The CDR3 runs to 16 residues. Trimming took 5 bases from V and 7 from J; bases not matched to a gene: 11. As DNA, the CDR3 is TGTGCCAGCAGTGGGATGCTAGCGGGAGGGTTTGGGACCCAGTACTTC. Encoded protein: CASSGMLAGGFGTQYF.

In the case of this clonotype: One end of the junction fails to match germline, which may point to a read error. The CDR3 DNA reads TGTGCCGGCAGTTACTGGGGAGAGCAGTTCTTC. It codes for CAGSYWGEQFF. The chain uses TRBV6-5 and TRBJ2-1; no clear D gene. The CDR3 is 11 residues long. Germline lookup yields CDR1 MNHEY and CDR2 SVGAGI.

This clonotype was picked up many times. The V call is TRBV28, the J call TRBJ1-1; D remains unclear. Trimming took 3 bases from V and 0 from J, leaving 5 bases between them. There are 13 residues in the CDR3. In germline, CDR1 is MDHEN, CDR2 SYDVKM. The CDR3 nucleotides read TGTGCCAGCAGTTTCCTTGTGAACACTGAAGCTTTCTTT. Protein: CASSFLVNTEAFF.

As to this clonotype: A much larger clone is a single base away; this may be a read error. This chain uses TRBV11-2 with TRBJ2-7; TRBD1 might be the D (5 bases). In germline, CDR1 is SGHAT, CDR2 FQNNGV. The CDR3 spans 15 residues. V lost 5 bases to trimming and J lost 2 bases, with 16 bases between them. Here the CDR3 DNA reads TGTGCCAGCAGCCATTACAGGTTCTATCCCTACGAGCAGTACTTC. This gives the protein CASSHYRFYPYEQYF.

There are a few counts of this clonotype. This chain joins TRBV27 and TRBJ2-7; 8 bases agree with TRBD1. The CDR3 has 16 amino acids. Unmatched junction bases numbered 10, after V lost 3 bases and J lost 3 bases. Germline CDR1 and CDR2: MNHEY and SMNVEV (reference sequence). CDR3: CASSFGFGTGLYEQYF. The CDR3 DNA sequence: TGTGCCAGCAGTTTCGGGTTCGGGACAGGCCTCTACGAGCAGTACTTC.

The sample holds many counts of this clonotype. The chain joins TRBV27 to TRBJ1-1; possible D gene TRBD1, 5 bases. CDR3 size: 15 residues. The germline CDR1 and CDR2 sequences are MNHEY and SMNVEV (reference sequence). Trimming took 0 bases from V and 6 from J, leaving 14 bases between them. The CDR3 sequence is CASSLSGGSGSEAFF. For the CDR3, the DNA is TGTGCCAGCAGTTTATCGGGGGGGAGCGGCTCTGAAGCTTTCTTT.

This clonotype was seen ten or more times. V gene TRBV28 combines with J gene TRBJ1-1; the D is unclear. The V gene lost 3 bases and the J gene lost 3 bases, with 5 bases spanning the gap. The CDR3 is 12 residues long. Looked up from germline, CDR1 is MDHEN and CDR2 is SYDVKM. The CDR3 region has the DNA TGTGCCAGCAGTTTTAGATACACTGAAGCTTTCTTT. Translation gives CASSFRYTEAFF.

In its sample, this clonotype was seen a few times. The genes are TRBV5-4 and TRBJ2-2, with no clear D. This CDR3 contains 13 residues. In germline, CDR1 is SGHNT, CDR2 YYREEE (reference sequence). V lost 4 bases to trimming and J lost 5 bases, with 9 bases between them. For the CDR3, the DNA is TGTGCCAGCAGCCCGAAGGGAACCGGGGAGCTGTTTTTT. The encoded protein is CASSPKGTGELFF.